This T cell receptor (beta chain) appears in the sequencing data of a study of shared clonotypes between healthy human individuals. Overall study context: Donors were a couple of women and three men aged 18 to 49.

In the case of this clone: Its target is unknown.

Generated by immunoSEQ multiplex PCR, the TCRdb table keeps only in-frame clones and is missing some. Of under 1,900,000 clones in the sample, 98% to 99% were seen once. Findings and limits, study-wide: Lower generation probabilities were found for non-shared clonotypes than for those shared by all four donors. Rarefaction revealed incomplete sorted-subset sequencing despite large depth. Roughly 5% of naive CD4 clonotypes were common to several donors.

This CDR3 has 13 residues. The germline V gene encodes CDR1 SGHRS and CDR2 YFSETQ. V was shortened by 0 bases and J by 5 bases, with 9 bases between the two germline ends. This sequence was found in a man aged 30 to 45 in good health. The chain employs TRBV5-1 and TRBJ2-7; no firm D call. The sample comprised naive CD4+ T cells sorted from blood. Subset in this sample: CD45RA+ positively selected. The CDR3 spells CASSLGPSDEQYF. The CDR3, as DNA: TGCGCCAGCAGCTTGGGCCCATCCGACGAGCAGTACTTC.